One sample yielded the 8 T cell receptor beta chains listed below, sequenced in a study of blood T cell repertoires in COVID-19. The assay was immunoSEQ multiplex PCR, and TCRdb's table has in-frame clones only and misses some. The sample lists around 58,000 clones, 80% to 90% occurring once. Sequenced material: PBMCs or T cells enriched from blood (not recorded which). These TCRs come from a woman aged 40 to 50 with acute COVID-19.

The genes are TRBV18 and TRBJ2-1, with 11 bases identical to TRBD2. Germline lookup yields CDR1 KGHSH and CDR2 LQKENI. V shed 2 bases and J 6 bases; nucleotides not matched to a gene: 6. The CDR3 is 16 amino acids. The CDR3 DNA is TGTGCCAGCTCACCAGTAGCGGGAGGGCCGGGCAATGAGCAGTTCTTC. Amino acid sequence: CASSPVAGGPGNEQFF. The full variable domain, its missing parts supplied by reference TRBV18 and TRBJ2-1, is NAGVMQNPRHLVRRRGQEARLRCSPMKGHSHVYWYRQLPEEGLKFMVYLQKENIIDESGMPKERFSAEFPKEGPSILRIQQVVRGDSAAYFCASSPVAGGPGNEQFFGPGTRLTVL.

The chain has TRBV2 and TRBJ2-1; 12 nucleotides match TRBD2. This CDR3 is built from 12 residues. V lost 7 bases to trimming and J lost 13 bases; unmatched junction nucleotides: 5. CDR1 and CDR2 from the germline V gene are SNHLY and FYNNEI. CDR3 protein: CASKRLAGDQFF. The CDR3 region has the DNA TGTGCCAGCAAAAGACTAGCGGGAGACCAGTTCTTC. The full variable domain, its missing parts supplied by reference TRBV2 and TRBJ2-1, is EPEVTQTPSHQVTQMGQEVILRCVPISNHLYFYWYRQILGQKVEFLVSFYNNEISEKSEIFDDQFSVERPDGSNFTLKIRSTKLEDSAMYFCASKRLAGDQFFGPGTRLTVL.

This clone occurred once. The chain couples TRBV29-1 to TRBJ2-1, with D possibly being TRBD2 (5 bases). Germline V gives CDR1 SQVTM, CDR2 ANQGSEA. This CDR3 is 11 amino acids long. The CDR3 spells CTGGGSNEQFF. The CDR3 coding sequence is TGCACCGGAGGAGGTAGCAATGAGCAGTTCTTC.

V and J are TRBV5-1 and TRBJ1-6; 8 bases align to TRBD1. Germline V gene sequence: CDR1 SGHRS, CDR2 YFSETQ. The V and J ends lost 1 base and 6 bases, in that order; junction bases with no gene match: 3. The CDR3 length is 15 residues. The CDR3 spells CASSLITGGNSPLHF. The CDR3 bases are TGCGCCAGCAGCTTGATCACAGGGGGTAATTCACCCCTCCACTTT.

This sequence joins TRBV11-2 and TRBJ2-5; 9 nucleotides agree with TRBD1. Germline CDR1 SGHAT, CDR2 FQNNGV. The CDR3 consists of 16 residues. V shed 5 bases and J 1 base; nucleotides not matched to a gene: 8. This CDR3 is CASSRTGVAGQETQYF. CDR3 bases: TGTGCCAGCAGCCGGACAGGGGTTGCAGGCCAAGAGACCCAGTACTTC. Full variable domain (rest looked up from reference TRBV11-2 and TRBJ2-5): EAGVAQSPRYKIIEKRQSVAFWCNPISGHATLYWYQQILGQGPKLLIQFQNNGVVDDSQLPKDRFSAERLKGVDSTLKIQPAKLEDSAVYLCASSRTGVAGQETQYFGPGTRLLVL.

The chain is built from TRBV4-1 and TRBJ1-1; TRBD1 is a possible D gene (5 bases). V was clipped by 2 bases and J by 4 bases, with 17 bases between them. In germline, CDR1 is MGHRA, CDR2 YSYEKL. The CDR3 is made up of 16 amino acids. The CDR3 DNA reads TGCGCCAGCAGCCAAATTCCGTCCCTGGGGGGCACTGAAGCTTTCTTT. Translating gives CASSQIPSLGGTEAFF.

This chain uses TRBV7-2 with TRBJ2-7, with D possibly being TRBD2 (5 bases). CDR1 is SGHTA, CDR2 FQGNSA, per germline. Trimming cost V 1 base and J 1 base, with 11 bases left between them. The CDR3 totals 15 residues. As DNA, the CDR3 is TGTGCCAGCAGCTTAGGCAGCGGCAGGTCCTACGAGCAGTACTTC. This translates into CASSLGSGRSYEQYF.

The chain is built from TRBV29-1 and TRBJ2-1; 10 bases are a match to TRBD2. This CDR3 spans 15 amino acids. The V gene end was trimmed by 1 base and the J gene end by 5 bases; junction bases not matched to a gene: 5. Germline V CDR1 and CDR2: SQVTM, ANQGSEA. The DNA of the CDR3 is TGCAGCGTTGAAGGGAGGACTAGCGGAAACAATGAGCAGTTCTTC. As protein: CSVEGRTSGNNEQFF.